The rows below give T cell receptor beta chains drawn from one sample of a study of graft-versus-host responses after intestinal transplantation. Assay used: immunoSEQ multiplex PCR; TCRdb lists only in-frame clones, some missing. Seen here are about 120,000 clones, 75% to 95% observed once, and the top ten hold roughly 0.17%. Their antigens remain unidentified. The sample was unstimulated CD4+ T cells sorted from spleen or lymph node cells, taken before intestinal transplant. Receptor source: a human donor who received an intestinal transplant. The CDR3 runs from the conserved cysteine through the conserved F or W. The order of the fields is CDR3 length, V gene, D gene, J gene, clone size, CDR3 DNA, CDR3 protein. D genes are given only for firm matches. Only part of the rows carry a size: once, few, many, or a class if the clone is expanded.

length: 14
V: TRBV18
D: TRBD2
J: TRBJ2-3
size: .
DNA: TGTGCCAGCTCACCTGGGACTAGCGGGGCCACGCAGTATTTT
CDR3: CASSPGTSGATQYF

length: 13
V: TRBV28
D: .
J: TRBJ2-7
size: .
DNA: TGTGCCAGCAGGGAGGCGAGGTACAACGAGCAGTACTTC
CDR3: CASREARYNEQYF

length: 14
V: TRBV28
D: .
J: TRBJ2-1
size: .
DNA: TGTGCCAGCAGTCCCGGACTTCTCTACAATGAGCAGTTCTTC
CDR3: CASSPGLLYNEQFF

length: 13
V: TRBV10-2
D: .
J: TRBJ2-1
size: .
DNA: TGCGCCAGCAAAGCTGATCCTTACAATGAGCAGTTCTTC
CDR3: CASKADPYNEQFF

length: 11
V: TRBV11-2
D: .
J: TRBJ1-2
size: .
DNA: TGTGCCAGCAATCAGGGAAGTGGCTACACCTTC
CDR3: CASNQGSGYTF

length: 13
V: TRBV10-2
D: TRBD1
J: TRBJ1-4
size: .
DNA: TGCGCCAGCAGTGGGACAGGGGATGAAAAACTGTTTTTT
CDR3: CASSGTGDEKLFF

length: 11
V: TRBV29-1
D: .
J: TRBJ2-7
size: .
DNA: TGCAGCGTTACTACCCCCTACGAGCAGTACTTC
CDR3: CSVTTPYEQYF

length: 13
V: TRBV18
D: .
J: TRBJ2-7
size: .
DNA: TGTGCCAGCTCCACCGACAGACACTACGAGCAGTACTTC
CDR3: CASSTDRHYEQYF

length: 13
V: TRBV28
D: .
J: TRBJ1-1
size: once
DNA: TGTGCCAGCAGTTTATTGTCTATCGGGGTGTCTTTCTTT
CDR3: CASSLLSIGVSFF

length: 14
V: TRBV28
D: TRBD1
J: TRBJ2-1
size: .
DNA: TGTGCCACCAGACAGGGGAGCTCCTACAATGAGCAGTTCTTC
CDR3: CATRQGSSYNEQFF

length: 15
V: TRBV9
D: TRBD1
J: TRBJ2-7
size: .
DNA: TGTGCCAGCAGCATCGGGACAGGTTCCATCTACGAGCAGTACTTC
CDR3: CASSIGTGSIYEQYF

length: 14
V: TRBV29-1
D: TRBD2
J: TRBJ2-3
size: .
DNA: TGCAGCGTTGAACTAGCGGGAGGCACAGATACGCAGTATTTT
CDR3: CSVELAGGTDTQYF

length: 15
V: TRBV5-6
D: .
J: TRBJ2-7
size: few
DNA: TGTGCCAGCAGCCCCCTTGAGGGAAGTCAGCACGAGCAGTACTTC
CDR3: CASSPLEGSQHEQYF

length: 13
V: TRBV6-1
D: TRBD1
J: TRBJ2-5
size: .
DNA: TGTGCCAGCAGTGTAAGGGGGCTTGAGACCCAGTACTTC
CDR3: CASSVRGLETQYF

length: 13
V: TRBV7-7
D: .
J: TRBJ2-2
size: .
DNA: TGTGCCAGCAGCGCTCTGGGAGGCGGGGAGCTGTTTTTT
CDR3: CASSALGGGELFF

length: 14
V: TRBV15
D: TRBD2
J: TRBJ2-1
size: once
DNA: TGTGCCACCAGCGGCGGGAGCTCCTACAATGAGCAGTTCTTC
CDR3: CATSGGSSYNEQFF

length: 13
V: TRBV18
D: .
J: TRBJ1-5
size: .
DNA: TGTGCCAGCTCACCAAAGGGAGATCAGCCCCAGCATTTT
CDR3: CASSPKGDQPQHF

length: 14
V: TRBV5-1
D: TRBD1
J: TRBJ1-2
size: .
DNA: TGCGCCAGCAGCTTGGCCGGGACAGGGGGCGGCTACACCTTC
CDR3: CASSLAGTGGGYTF

length: 14
V: TRBV6-5
D: TRBD1
J: TRBJ2-2
size: few
DNA: TGTGCCAGCAGAGGGACAGCGAACACCGGGGAGCTGTTTTTT
CDR3: CASRGTANTGELFF

length: 14
V: TRBV28
D: TRBD1
J: TRBJ1-2
size: .
DNA: TGTGCCAGCAGTACACAGGGGTTGGACTATGGCTACACCTTC
CDR3: CASSTQGLDYGYTF

length: 13
V: TRBV2
D: .
J: TRBJ2-7
size: .
DNA: TGTGCCAGCATGATGGACATATCGGGCGAGCAGTACTTC
CDR3: CASMMDISGEQYF

length: 16
V: TRBV27
D: .
J: TRBJ1-5
size: .
DNA: TGTGCCAGCAGTCCTCTGGCGGGGGGTAACAATCAGCCCCAGCATTTT
CDR3: CASSPLAGGNNQPQHF

length: 12
V: TRBV29-1
D: .
J: TRBJ1-1
size: few
DNA: TGCAGCGCACAGGGACCGAACACTGAAGCTTTCTTT
CDR3: CSAQGPNTEAFF

length: 14
V: TRBV9
D: .
J: TRBJ1-3
size: .
DNA: TGTGCCAGCAGCGGGGGGGGACGGGGAAACACCATATATTTT
CDR3: CASSGGGRGNTIYF

length: 16
V: TRBV18
D: .
J: TRBJ1-5
size: .
DNA: TGTGCCAGCTCACCAGACAGCCCGGGTAGCAATCAGCCCCAGCATTTT
CDR3: CASSPDSPGSNQPQHF

length: 15
V: TRBV6-1
D: .
J: TRBJ1-5
size: .
DNA: TGTGCCAGCAGTGCGGTACAGGGAGGCAATCAGCCCCAGCATTTT
CDR3: CASSAVQGGNQPQHF

length: 11
V: TRBV6-1
D: TRBD1
J: TRBJ2-7
size: .
DNA: TGTGCCACCAGGGACAGCTACGAGCAGTACTTC
CDR3: CATRDSYEQYF